This T cell receptor beta chain was sequenced for a study of identical twins. Regarding the study as a whole: Insertion counts were lower in abundant cord blood beta clonotypes, a trend that memory repertoires did not show. It was cross-sectional statistical analysis, not following the same donors, that the conclusions relied on.

Healthy Caucasians made up all donors. There are a few counts of this clonotype. Its target is unknown. Template switching, a step in the protocol, added a universal primer site, and cDNA carried unique molecular identifiers. TCRdb called the 5' RACE reads again in MiXCR, with one record for every CDR3 protein. The data show approximately 240,000 distinct CDR3 sequences, around 15% seen once. Germline trimming cut 1 base from V and 4 bases from J; bases unmatched to any gene: 9. The CDR3 contains 17 residues. The receptor comes from a woman under 30 in good health. The sample comprised memory (CD45RO+) T cells sorted from blood. V and J are TRBV12-3 or TRBV12-4 and TRBJ2-1; 8 bases match TRBD1. CDR3 amino acids: CASSLGSATGDYNEQFF. CDR3 DNA sequence: TGTGCCAGCAGTTTAGGGTCTGCGACAGGGGATTACAATGAGCAGTTCTTC.